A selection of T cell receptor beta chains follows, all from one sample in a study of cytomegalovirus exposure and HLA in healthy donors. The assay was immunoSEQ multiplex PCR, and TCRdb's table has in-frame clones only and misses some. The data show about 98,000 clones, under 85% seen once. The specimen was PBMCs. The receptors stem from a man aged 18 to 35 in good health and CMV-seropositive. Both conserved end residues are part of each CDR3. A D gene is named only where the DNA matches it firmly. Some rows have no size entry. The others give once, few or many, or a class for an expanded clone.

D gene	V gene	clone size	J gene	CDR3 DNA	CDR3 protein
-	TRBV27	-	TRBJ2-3	TGTGCCAGCAGTGTGCGCGGGGGCTCTAGCACAGATACGCAGTATTTT	CASSVRGGSSTDTQYF
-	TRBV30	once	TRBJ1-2	TGTGCCTGGAGTTTAGATAGCCCCAGATACAACTATGGCTACACCTTC	CAWSLDSPRYNYGYTF
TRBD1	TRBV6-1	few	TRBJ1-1	TGTGCCAGCAAGGTAGGACAGGGGGACACTGAAGCTTTCTTT	CASKVGQGDTEAFF
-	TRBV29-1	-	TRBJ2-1	TGCAGCGTTGTTCTGGGAACAGGCTTCAATGAGCAGTTCTTC	CSVVLGTGFNEQFF
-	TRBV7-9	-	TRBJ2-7	TGTGCCAGCAGCTCCAGGTTCTACGAGCAGTACTTC	CASSSRFYEQYF
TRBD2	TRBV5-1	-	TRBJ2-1	TGCGCCAGCAGCTCTCTGGCGGGGGGACCCCACAATGAGCAGTTCTTC	CASSSLAGGPHNEQFF
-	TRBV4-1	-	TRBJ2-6	TGCGCCAGCCTGGACAGTGGCTCTGGGGCCAACGTCCTGACTTTC	CASLDSGSGANVLTF
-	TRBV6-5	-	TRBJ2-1	TGTGCCAGCAGTTACAGGGACACCGGATTTGAGCAGTTCTTC	CASSYRDTGFEQFF
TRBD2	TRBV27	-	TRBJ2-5	TGTGCCAGCAGTTCGCGGGGGGGTTACCAAGAGACCCAGTACTTC	CASSSRGGYQETQYF
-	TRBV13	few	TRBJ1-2	TGTGCCAGCAGCTTAGGGACAGGAAACTATGGCTACACCTTC	CASSLGTGNYGYTF
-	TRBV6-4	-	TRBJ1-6	TGTGCCAGCAGTGAACGTGGGGGGGATAATTCACCCCTCCACTTT	CASSERGGDNSPLHF
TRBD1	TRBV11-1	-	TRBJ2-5	TGTGCCAGCAGCACCGACAGGGGGCAAGGGGGGACCCAGTACTTC	CASSTDRGQGGTQYF
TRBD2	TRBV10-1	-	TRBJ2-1	TGCGCCAGCAGTGCAGGACTAGCGGGCCGGTTCTTC	CASSAGLAGRFF
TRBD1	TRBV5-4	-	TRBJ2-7	TGTGCCAGCAGCTTTCTACAGGGGCACGAGCAGTACTTC	CASSFLQGHEQYF
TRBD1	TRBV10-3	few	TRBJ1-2	TGTGCCATCAGTGGGGCAGACCAACCGTTCAACCGGGACAGGGGGAATGGCTACACCTTC	CAISGADQPFNRDRGNGYTF
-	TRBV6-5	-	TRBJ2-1	TGTGCCAGCAGTTACTCCGGGAACAATGAGCAGTTCTTC	CASSYSGNNEQFF
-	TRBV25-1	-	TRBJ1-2	TGTGCCAGCAGTGAACCCACTCTCCGGGGCTACACCTTC	CASSEPTLRGYTF
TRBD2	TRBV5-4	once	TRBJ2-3	TGTGCCAGCAGCTTGGCCTCACTAGCGGGGCTATCAGATACGCAGTATTTT	CASSLASLAGLSDTQYF
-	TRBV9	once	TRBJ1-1	TGTGCCAGCACTACGGTGGGGGGTACGGACACTGAAGCTTTCTTT	CASTTVGGTDTEAFF
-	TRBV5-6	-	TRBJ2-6	TGTGCCAGCATGTGGGCCGGGGCCAACGTCCTGACTTTC	CASMWAGANVLTF
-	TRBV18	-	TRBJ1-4	TGTGCCAGCTCCTCCCCGGGTGAAAAACTGTTTTTT	CASSSPGEKLFF
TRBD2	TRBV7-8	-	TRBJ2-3	TGTGCCAGCAGCTCCGGACTAGCGGCTAGCACAGATACGCAGTATTTT	CASSSGLAASTDTQYF
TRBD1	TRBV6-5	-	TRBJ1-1	TGTGCCAGCAGGAAGGGACAGGGGATCAACACTGAAGCTTTCTTT	CASRKGQGINTEAFF